This entry is about one T cell receptor (beta chain). Its antigen is not known. Germline lookup yields CDR1 LGHNA and CDR2 YSLEER. The CDR3 spans 15 residues. The V end was cut by 0 bases, the J end by 2 bases, with 11 bases between. The data derive from a study of cytomegalovirus exposure and HLA in healthy donors. Measured with immunoSEQ multiplex PCR; TCRdb has only the in-frame clones, and not every one. In the table there are 50,000 or so clones, 91% of which are singletons. Notes on the study in general: Reportedly, cytomegalovirus status was diagnosed with high sensitivity and specificity. Rare sequences made up most TCRs, while some public TCRs were found in many donors. Three chains linked to CMV were shown in vitro to be specific for CMV antigens.

This clonotype originated in a woman aged 30 to 39 in good health and CMV-seronegative. The chain is built from TRBV4-3 and TRBJ2-7; maybe TRBD2 (5 bases). Source material: PBMCs. CDR3 residues: CASSQDPGTPYEQYF. For the CDR3, the DNA is TGCGCCAGCAGCCAAGATCCGGGAACCCCCTACGAGCAGTACTTC.